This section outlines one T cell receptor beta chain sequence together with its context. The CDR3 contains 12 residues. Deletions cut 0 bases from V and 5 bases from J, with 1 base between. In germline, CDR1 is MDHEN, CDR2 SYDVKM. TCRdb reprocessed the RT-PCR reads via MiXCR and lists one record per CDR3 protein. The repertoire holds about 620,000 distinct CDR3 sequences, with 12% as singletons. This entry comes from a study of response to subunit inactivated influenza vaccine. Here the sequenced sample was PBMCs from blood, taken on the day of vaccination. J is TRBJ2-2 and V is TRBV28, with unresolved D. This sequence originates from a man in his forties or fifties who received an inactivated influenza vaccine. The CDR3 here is CASSLWTGELFF. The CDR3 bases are TGTGCCAGCAGTTTATGGACCGGGGAGCTGTTTTTT.